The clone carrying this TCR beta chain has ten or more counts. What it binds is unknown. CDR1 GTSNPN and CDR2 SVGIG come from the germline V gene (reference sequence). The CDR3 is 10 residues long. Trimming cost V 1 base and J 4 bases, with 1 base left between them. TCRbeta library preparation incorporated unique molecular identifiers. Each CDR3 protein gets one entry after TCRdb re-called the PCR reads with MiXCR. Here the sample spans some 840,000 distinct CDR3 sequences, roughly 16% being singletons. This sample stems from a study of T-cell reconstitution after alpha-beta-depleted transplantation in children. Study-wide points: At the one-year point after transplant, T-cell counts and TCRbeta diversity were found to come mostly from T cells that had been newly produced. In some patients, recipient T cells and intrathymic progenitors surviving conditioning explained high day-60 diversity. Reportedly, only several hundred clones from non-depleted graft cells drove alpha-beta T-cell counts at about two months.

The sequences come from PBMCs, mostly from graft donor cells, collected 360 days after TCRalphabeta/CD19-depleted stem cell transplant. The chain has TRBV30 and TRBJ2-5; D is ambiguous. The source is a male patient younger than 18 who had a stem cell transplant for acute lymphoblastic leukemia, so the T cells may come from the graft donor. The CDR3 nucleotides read TGTGCCTGGAGTGGAGAGACCCAGTACTTC. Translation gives CAWSGETQYF.